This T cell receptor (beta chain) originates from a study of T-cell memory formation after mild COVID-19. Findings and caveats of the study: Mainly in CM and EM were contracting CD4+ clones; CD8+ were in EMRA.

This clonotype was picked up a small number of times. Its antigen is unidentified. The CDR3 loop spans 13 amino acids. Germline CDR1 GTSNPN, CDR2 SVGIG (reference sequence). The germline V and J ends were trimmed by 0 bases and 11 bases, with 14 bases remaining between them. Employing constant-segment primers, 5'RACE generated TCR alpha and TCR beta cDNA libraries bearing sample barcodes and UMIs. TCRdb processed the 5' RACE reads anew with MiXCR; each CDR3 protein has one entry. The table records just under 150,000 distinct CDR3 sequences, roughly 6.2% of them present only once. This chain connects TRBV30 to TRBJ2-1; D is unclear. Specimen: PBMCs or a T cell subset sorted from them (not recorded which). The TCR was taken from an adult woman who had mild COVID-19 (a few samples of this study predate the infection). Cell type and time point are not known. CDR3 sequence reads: CAWSVGSAQKQFF. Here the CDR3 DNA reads TGTGCCTGGAGTGTAGGAAGTGCACAAAAGCAGTTCTTC. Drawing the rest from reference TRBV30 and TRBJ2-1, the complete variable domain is SQTIHQWPATLVQPVGSPLSLECTVEGTSNPNLYWYRQAAGRGLQLLFYSVGIGQISSEVPQNLSASRPQDRQFILSSKKLLLSDSGFYLCAWSVGSAQKQFFGPGTRLTVL.